This TCR beta chain was captured in a study of cytomegalovirus exposure and HLA in healthy donors. V was clipped by 6 bases and J by 10 bases; unmatched bases: 3. The CDR3 runs 12 residues. Germline V gene data show CDR1 as MDHEN and CDR2 as SYDVKM. TCRdb keeps only in-frame clones here, not all; method: immunoSEQ multiplex PCR. The repertoire holds 92,000 or so clones, with 95% to 97% as singletons. This receptor was identified in a young man in good health and CMV-seronegative. V gene TRBV28 combines with J gene TRBJ2-1; TRBD2 aligns across 10 bases. Input material: PBMCs. The CDR3 coding sequence is TGTGCCAGCAGGAGGACTAGCGGCGAGCAGTTCTTC. It is translated as CASRRTSGEQFF. The whole variable domain, filled in from reference TRBV28 and TRBJ2-1, reads DVKVTQSSRYLVKRTGEKVFLECVQDMDHENMFWYRQDPGLGLRLIYFSYDVKMKEKGDIPEGYSVSREKKERFSLILESASTNQTSMYLCASRRTSGEQFFGPGTRLTVL.